Below, 3 T cell receptor beta chains from the same sample are listed, as sequenced in a study of T cells in Graves' hyperthyroidism and ophthalmopathy. Authors of the study amplified TCR beta CDR3 regions from RNA transcripts. The TCR CDR3 first-round RT-PCR relied on the HTBI primer set. From the multiplex PCR reads, TCRdb called clonotypes with MiXCR, one entry per CDR3 protein. The sample holds some 92,000 distinct CDR3 sequences, 40% seen once. Material for sequencing was peripheral blood or thyroid tissue (not recorded which). The receptors stem from a woman aged 25-40 years with Graves' hyperthyroidism.

The chain is built from TRBV12-3 or TRBV12-4 and TRBJ2-6, with D possibly matching TRBD1 (6 bases). V gave up 6 bases and J gave up 2 bases, with 14 bases separating them. The length of the CDR3 is 16 residues. CDR3 loop: CASRRPRGTGANVLTF. The CDR3 DNA sequence: TGTGCCAGCAGACGCCCCAGGGGAACTGGGGCCAACGTCCTGACTTTC.

In its sample, this clonotype was seen many times. CDR3 loop: CASSTAGHNYGYTF. DNA for the CDR3: TGTGCCAGCAGTACGGCTGGCCATAACTATGGCTACACCTTC. This chain connects TRBV28 to TRBJ1-2; D remains ambiguous. CDR1 and CDR2 from the germline V gene are MDHEN and SYDVKM. The germline V and J ends were trimmed by 5 bases and 1 base, with 11 bases remaining between them. There are 14 residues in the CDR3.

This clonotype has at least ten counts. The genes are TRBV7-3 and TRBJ1-5, with D possibly matching TRBD1 (5 bases). The germline V gene encodes CDR1 SGHTA and CDR2 FQGTGA. Trimming left V 4 bases short and J 6 bases short, with 16 bases between. CDR3 length equals 15 residues. In DNA form, the CDR3 reads TGTGCCAGCAGCTGGAAGCCCAGGGCGGGTCAGCCCCAGCATTTT. As protein: CASSWKPRAGQPQHF. Based on the CDR3 plus reference TRBV7-3 and TRBJ1-5, the full variable domain is GAGVSQTPSNKVTEKGKYVELRCDPISGHTALYWYRQSLGQGPEFLIYFQGTGAADDSGLPNDRFFAVRPEGSVSTLKIQRTERGDSAVYLCASSWKPRAGQPQHFGDGTRLSIL.